Included here is one TCR beta chain sequence, with context. What it binds is not known. These data originate in a study of vaccination and CD4 T cells after COVID-19. Study-level background: Mild disease affected several convalescent patients and severe disease one, all SARS-CoV-2 positive by nasal swab PCR. Stimulation of the cells used overlapping spike peptide pools from SARS-CoV-2 and from the common cold coronaviruses HCoV-NL63, HCoV-OC43 and HCoV-229E.

Notes on the study in general: There were relatively few convalescent patients studied, and there were no early post-infection timepoints.

The treatment is: roughly ten-day PBMC culture with coronavirus spike peptide pools or control peptides (ViraFEST assay). The V end lost 0 bases, the J end lost 8 bases, and 13 bases lay between the germline ends. The length of the CDR3 is 14 residues. The germline CDR1 and CDR2 sequences are SGHTA and FQGNSA. Cultured CD4+ T cell DNA underwent sequencing with the Oncomine TCR Beta short-read assay. TCRdb re-analysed the PCR reads in MiXCR, keeping a single row per CDR3 protein. Here the sample spans 15,000 to 20,000 distinct CDR3 sequences, about 73% being singletons. The TCR sequence derives from a human donor who had recovered from COVID-19. This chain links TRBV7-2 with TRBJ1-1, with a tentative D call TRBD1 (5 bases). The sequenced material came from CD4+ T cells from blood, cultured in vitro. The CDR3 DNA reads as TGTGCCAGCAGCTTAGCCGGGACCCCTATAGAAGCTTTCTTT. Translated: CASSLAGTPIEAFF.